This T cell receptor (beta chain) is drawn from a study of blood T cell repertoires in COVID-19. In the study overall: Sites in the United States, Italy and Spain provided acute and convalescent COVID-19 samples. From T cells, B-cell-depleted T cells, or PBMCs came the material, which was cDNA or gDNA.

Germline-derived CDR1 and CDR2 are WSHSY and SAAADI. The V end was cut by 8 bases, the J end by 7 bases, with 15 bases between. The CDR3 totals 13 residues. Per the original data handling: Cell counts per sample came from amplifying reference gene primers. TCRdb's copy holds only in-frame clones and misses some; the assay was immunoSEQ multiplex PCR. V and J calls and clone size are copied from that table; D and trimming were computed from the DNA. The sample has about 180,000 clones; 70% to 90% are singletons. This clone appeared a few times. The TCR sequence derives from a young woman with acute or convalescent COVID-19. The chain is built from TRBV10-2 and TRBJ1-3; D perhaps matches TRBD1 (5 bases). The specimen sequenced was peripheral blood. This CDR3 is CASGRGYRNTIYF. In DNA, the CDR3 is TGCGCCAGCGGACGGGGGTATCGGAACACCATATATTTT.